By share, the clone carrying this T cell receptor (beta chain) counts as medium-sized. From germline, CDR1 is KGHSH and CDR2 LQKENI. V trimming: 3 bases; J trimming: 4 bases; junction bases outside the gene matches: 0. CDR3 length: 15 residues. The record originates from a study of lung T cells in sarcoidosis with Löfgren's syndrome. TCRdb redid the calling of the reads with MiXCR, one entry per CDR3 protein. This sample has about 4,000 distinct CDR3 sequences; about a fifth occur once, and the top ten carry 8.6%. The sample was CD4+ T cells from bronchoalveolar lavage. The chain carries TRBV18 and TRBJ2-5; 15 bases line up with TRBD2. This sequence was found in a human donor with sarcoidosis (Löfgren's syndrome or another form), or a control subject (not recorded which). CDR3 region: CASSPGLAGGETQYF. The CDR3 DNA is TGTGCCAGCTCACCGGGACTAGCGGGAGGAGAGACCCAGTACTTC.